The 9 T cell receptor beta chains reported below all come from one sample, sequenced in a study of T cell responses to AZD1222 COVID-19 vaccine. Some clones are missing from TCRdb's copy, which holds only in-frame ones; the method was immunoSEQ multiplex PCR. The sample contains under 95,000 clones, around 86% of which appear only once. This specimen was peripheral blood, taken on day 0 of AZD1222 vaccination. The receptors were sampled from an adult in good health.

The chain combines TRBV28 with TRBJ2-7; TRBD1 aligns across 9 bases. The CDR3 sequence is 16 residues long. Germline CDR1 and CDR2: MDHEN and SYDVKM. With 7 bases clipped from V and 4 bases from J, the junction kept 14 bases outside the gene matches. The CDR3 protein is CASTEQGALRHYEQYF. The CDR3 nucleotides read TGTGCCAGCACCGAACAGGGGGCCCTGAGACATTACGAGCAGTACTTC.

This clone was counted a single time. The chain carries TRBV15 and TRBJ2-1; 10 positions match TRBD2. Per the germline V gene, CDR1 is LNHNV and CDR2 is YYDKDF (reference sequence). The CDR3 length is 18 residues. Trimming took 4 bases from V and 4 from J; bases not matched to a gene: 13. CDR3 coding DNA: TGTGCCACCAGCACCCAAGAGGTAGCGGGAGGCCAGTACAATGAGCAGTTCTTC. It codes for CATSTQEVAGGQYNEQFF.

This sequence joins TRBV6-2 or TRBV6-3 and TRBJ2-1; the D gene is possibly TRBD2 (6 bases). Trimming shortened V by 6 bases and J by 8 bases, and 14 bases separated the two germline ends. Looked up from germline, CDR1 is MNHEY and CDR2 is SVGEGT. The CDR3 loop spans 13 amino acids. Here the CDR3 DNA reads TGTGCCAGCAGCTCTCCAGCTAGCGATGAGCAGTTCTTC. This encodes CASSSPASDEQFF.

The chain joins TRBV24-1 to TRBJ1-2, with TRBD1 matching 9 bases. V lost 4 bases and J lost 6; bases outside the gene matches: 29. There are 22 residues in the CDR3. Looked up from germline, CDR1 is KGHDR and CDR2 is SFDVKD. In DNA form, the CDR3 reads TGTGCCACCAGTGAGGGGGACAGGGCGATACCCTCAGAGTCCTGGGGATTACATGGCTACACCTTC. Its protein is CATSEGDRAIPSESWGLHGYTF.

The CDR3 bases are TGTGCCAGCAGTCGGGACAGGGAGGTCTATAATTCACCCCTCCACTTT. Translating it yields CASSRDREVYNSPLHF. This chain links TRBV28 with TRBJ1-6; the match to TRBD1 covers 9 bases. The CDR3 is 16 amino acids. The junction had 5 bases not matched to a gene; V was cut back by 5 bases and J by 3 bases. The germline V gene has CDR1 MDHEN and CDR2 SYDVKM.

J is TRBJ2-5 and V is TRBV9, with 7 bases aligning to TRBD2. The CDR3 has 16 residues. Germline loops: CDR1 SGDLS, CDR2 YYNGEE. V dropped 0 bases and J dropped 5; count of bases not matched to a gene: 10. The DNA for the CDR3 is TGTGCCAGCAGCGTAGCTACTAGCGCTCTAGGGGAGACCCAGTACTTC. Translation: CASSVATSALGETQYF.

V gene TRBV5-1 combines with J gene TRBJ1-4; 9 nucleotides agree with TRBD1. CDR1 is SGHRS and CDR2 is YFSETQ in the germline V gene. This CDR3 spans 14 amino acids. The V segment lost 3 bases and the J segment 7 bases; nucleotides outside the gene matches: 4. CDR3 bases: TGCGCCAGCAGCTCCACAGGGGGCTCTGAAAAACTGTTTTTT. It yields the protein CASSSTGGSEKLFF. The full variable domain, with the rest looked up from reference TRBV5-1 and TRBJ1-4, is KAGVTQTPRYLIKTRGQQVTLSCSPISGHRSVSWYQQTPGQGLQFLFEYFSETQRNKGNFPGRFSGRQFSNSRSEMNVSTLELGDSALYLCASSSTGGSEKLFFGSGTQLSVL.

The rearrangement uses TRBV7-9 and TRBJ2-7; D not certain. V was clipped by 1 base and J by 4 bases, with 8 bases between them. The CDR3 consists of 13 residues. Per germline, CDR1 SEHNR and CDR2 FQNEAQ (reference sequence). The CDR3 reads CASSLGLAYEQYF. The CDR3 DNA reads TGTGCCAGCAGCTTAGGGCTGGCGTACGAGCAGTACTTC.

The chain employs TRBV28 and TRBJ1-1; a possible D gene is TRBD1 (5 bases). With 5 bases removed from V and 1 base from J, the gap between germline ends came to 11 bases. CDR1 and CDR2 (germline): MDHEN, SYDVKM. The CDR3 is 14 residues long. CDR3 coding DNA: TGTGCCAGCAGTGATCCAGGGCGGAACACTGAAGCTTTCTTT. Residues: CASSDPGRNTEAFF.